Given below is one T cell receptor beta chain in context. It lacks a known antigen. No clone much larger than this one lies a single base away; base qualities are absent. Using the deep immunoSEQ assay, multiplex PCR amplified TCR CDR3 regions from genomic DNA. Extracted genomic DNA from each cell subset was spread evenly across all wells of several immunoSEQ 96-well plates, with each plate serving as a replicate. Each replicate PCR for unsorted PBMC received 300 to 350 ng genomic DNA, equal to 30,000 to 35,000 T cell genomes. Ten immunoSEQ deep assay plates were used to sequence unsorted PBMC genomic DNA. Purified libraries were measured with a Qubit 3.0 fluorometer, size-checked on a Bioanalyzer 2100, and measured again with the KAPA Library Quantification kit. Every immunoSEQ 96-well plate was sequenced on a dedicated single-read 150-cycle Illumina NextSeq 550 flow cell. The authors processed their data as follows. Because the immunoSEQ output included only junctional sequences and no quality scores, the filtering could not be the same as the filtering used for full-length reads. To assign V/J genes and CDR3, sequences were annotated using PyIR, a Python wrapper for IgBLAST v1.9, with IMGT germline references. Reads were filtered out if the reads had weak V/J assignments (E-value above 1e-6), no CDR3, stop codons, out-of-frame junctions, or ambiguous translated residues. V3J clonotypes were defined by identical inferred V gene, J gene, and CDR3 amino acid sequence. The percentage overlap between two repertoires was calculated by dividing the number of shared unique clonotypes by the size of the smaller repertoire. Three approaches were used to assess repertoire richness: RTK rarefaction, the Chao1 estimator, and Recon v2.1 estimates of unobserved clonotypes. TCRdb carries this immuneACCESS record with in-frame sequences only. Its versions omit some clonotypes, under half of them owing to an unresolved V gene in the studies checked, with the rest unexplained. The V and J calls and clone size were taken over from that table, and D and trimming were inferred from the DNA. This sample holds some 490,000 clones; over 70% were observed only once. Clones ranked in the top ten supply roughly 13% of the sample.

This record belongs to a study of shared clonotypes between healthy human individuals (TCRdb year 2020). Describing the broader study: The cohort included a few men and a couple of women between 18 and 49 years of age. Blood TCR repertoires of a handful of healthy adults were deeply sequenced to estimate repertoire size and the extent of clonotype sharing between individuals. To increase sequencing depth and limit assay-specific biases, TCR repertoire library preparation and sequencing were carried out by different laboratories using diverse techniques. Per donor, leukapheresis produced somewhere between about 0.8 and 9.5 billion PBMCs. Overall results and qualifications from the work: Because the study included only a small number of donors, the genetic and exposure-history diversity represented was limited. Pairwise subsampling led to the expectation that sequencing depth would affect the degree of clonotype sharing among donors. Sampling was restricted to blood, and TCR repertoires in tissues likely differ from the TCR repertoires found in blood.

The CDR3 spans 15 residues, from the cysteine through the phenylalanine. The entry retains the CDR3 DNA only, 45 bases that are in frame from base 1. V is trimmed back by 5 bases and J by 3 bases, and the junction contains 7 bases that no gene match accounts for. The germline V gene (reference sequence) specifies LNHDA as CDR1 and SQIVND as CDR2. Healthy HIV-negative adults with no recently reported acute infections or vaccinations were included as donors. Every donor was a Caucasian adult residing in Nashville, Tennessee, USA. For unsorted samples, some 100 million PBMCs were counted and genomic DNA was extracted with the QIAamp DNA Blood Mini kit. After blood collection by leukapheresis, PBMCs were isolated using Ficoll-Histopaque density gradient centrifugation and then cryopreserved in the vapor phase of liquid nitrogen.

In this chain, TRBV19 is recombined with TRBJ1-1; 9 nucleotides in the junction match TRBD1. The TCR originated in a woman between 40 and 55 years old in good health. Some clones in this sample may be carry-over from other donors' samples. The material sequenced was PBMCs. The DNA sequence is TGTGCCAGTAGTCCGGGGACAGGGCGCGACACTGAAGCTTTCTTT. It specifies CASSPGTGRDTEAFF.